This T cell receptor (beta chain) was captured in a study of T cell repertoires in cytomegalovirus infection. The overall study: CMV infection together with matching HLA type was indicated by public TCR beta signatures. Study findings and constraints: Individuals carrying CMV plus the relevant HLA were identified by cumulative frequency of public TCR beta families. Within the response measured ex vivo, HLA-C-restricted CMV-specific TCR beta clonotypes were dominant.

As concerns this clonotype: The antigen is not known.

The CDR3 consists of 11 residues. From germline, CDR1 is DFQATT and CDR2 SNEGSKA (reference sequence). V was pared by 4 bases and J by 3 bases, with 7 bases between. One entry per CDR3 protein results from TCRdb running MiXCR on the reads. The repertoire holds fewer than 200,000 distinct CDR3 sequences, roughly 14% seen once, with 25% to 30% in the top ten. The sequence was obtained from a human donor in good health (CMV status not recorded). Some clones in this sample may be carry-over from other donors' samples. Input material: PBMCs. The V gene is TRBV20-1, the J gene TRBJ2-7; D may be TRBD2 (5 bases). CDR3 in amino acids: CSATGGYEQYF. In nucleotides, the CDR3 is TGCAGTGCTACAGGAGGCTACGAGCAGTACTTC.